One and the same sample provided the 30 T cell receptor beta chains below, sequenced in a study of T cells in Graves' hyperthyroidism and ophthalmopathy. RNA transcripts yielded amplified TCR beta CDR3 regions. Primed by the HTBI set, a first-round RT-PCR was run on the TCR CDR3. TCRdb re-analysed the multiplex PCR reads in MiXCR, keeping a single row per CDR3 protein. The repertoire holds around 210,000 distinct CDR3 sequences, with roughly a sixth as singletons. Sequenced input: blood. All receptors derive from a woman between 45 and 60 years old with Graves' hyperthyroidism.

This clonotype has a count of ten or more. The J gene is TRBJ2-3, the V gene TRBV24-1, with 9 bases fitting TRBD2. This CDR3 comprises 17 residues. With 6 bases clipped from V and 4 bases from J, the junction kept 13 bases outside the gene matches. CDR1 is KGHDR, CDR2 SFDVKD, per germline. The CDR3 DNA is TGTGCCACCAGTAACAGCCTTAGCGGGAGAATCGCAGATACGCAGTATTTT. Protein: CATSNSLSGRIADTQYF.

The sample holds a few counts of this clonotype. The chain links TRBV9 to TRBJ2-5, with D maybe TRBD2 (6 bases). CDR1 and CDR2 (germline): SGDLS, YYNGEE. V was shortened by 0 bases and J by 9 bases, with 12 bases between the two germline ends. There are 13 residues in the CDR3. CDR3 DNA sequence: TGTGCCAGCAGCGTAGTAAGCCCGGGGGCCCAGTACTTC. As protein: CASSVVSPGAQYF. Using reference TRBV9 and TRBJ2-5 for the parts outside the CDR3, the full variable domain is DSGVTQTPKHLITATGQRVTLRCSPRSGDLSVYWYQQSLDQGLQFLIQYYNGEERAKGNILERFSAQQFPDLHSELNLSSLELGDSALYFCASSVVSPGAQYFGPGTRLLVL.

This clonotype was counted between two and nine times. This chain uses TRBV5-1 with TRBJ1-2, with TRBD1 matching over 7 bases. This CDR3 has 15 amino acids. Germline loops: CDR1 SGHRS, CDR2 YFSETQ. The ends lost 2 bases at V and 7 bases at J; junction bases unmatched: 11. The CDR3 is CASSLTGVQDCGYTF. DNA for the CDR3: TGCGCCAGCAGCTTAACAGGGGTTCAGGACTGTGGCTACACCTTC.

The chain is built from TRBV4-1 and TRBJ2-2; 10 nucleotides line up with TRBD2. The germline V gene has CDR1 MGHRA and CDR2 YSYEKL. This CDR3 has 17 amino acids. J gave up 1 base and V 5 bases, and 7 bases lay outside the gene matches. The CDR3 protein is CASSSARTSGNTGELFF. DNA of the CDR3: TGCGCCAGCAGCTCCGCCAGGACTAGCGGGAACACCGGGGAGCTGTTTTTT.

Regarding this clonotype: This may be a read error, as it is one base from a much larger clone. The J gene is TRBJ1-6, the V gene TRBV7-2, with a weak D call TRBD1 (6 bases). CDR1 is SGHTA and CDR2 is FQGNSA in the germline V gene. The CDR3 has 15 amino acids. The ends were cut back, 5 bases at V and 7 bases at J, with 15 bases in the middle. The CDR3 loop reads CASSGRIGGNSPLHF. The CDR3 bases are TGTGCCAGCAGCGGCAGGATAGGGGGGAATTCACCCCTCCACTTT.

This clonotype was observed at least ten times. The chain has TRBV5-1 and TRBJ2-7; D ambiguous. V lost 5 bases to trimming and J lost 0 bases, with 9 bases between them. Germline lookup yields CDR1 SGHRS and CDR2 YFSETQ. This CDR3 has 13 amino acids. In DNA form, the CDR3 reads TGCGCCAGCAGGTCAGCGAGCTCCTACGAGCAGTACTTC. It encodes CASRSASSYEQYF.

With regard to this clonotype: This may stem from a read error, because a much larger clone lies one nucleotide away. V and J are TRBV6-1 and TRBJ2-7, with unresolved D. CDR1 MNHNS and CDR2 SASEGT come from the germline V gene. Trimming removed 4 bases from V and 7 bases from J, with 14 bases in between. The CDR3 covers 13 residues. CDR3 sequence reads: CASSAGRLWEQYF. The DNA of the CDR3 is TGTGCCAGCAGTGCGGGCAGGCTCTGGGAGCAGTACTTC.

Many counts were recorded for this clonotype. This sequence joins TRBV20-1 and TRBJ2-4; D unclear. The CDR3 has 14 residues. Germline V gene sequence: CDR1 DFQATT, CDR2 SNEGSKA (reference sequence). Trimming shortened V by 4 bases and J by 3 bases, and 13 bases separated the two germline ends. CDR3 coding DNA: TGCAGTGCTAACCCCCCCGCCATCAAAAACATTCAGTACTTC. It is translated as CSANPPAIKNIQYF.

This rearrangement joins TRBV14 to TRBJ2-5; 9 bases align to TRBD2. Germline V gene lookup returns CDR1 SGHDN and CDR2 FVKESK. The CDR3 length is 17 residues. The V segment lost 0 bases and the J segment 2 bases; nucleotides outside the gene matches: 7. This CDR3 reads CASSQDMGLAGQETQYF. CDR3 nucleotides: TGTGCCAGCAGCCAAGATATGGGTCTAGCGGGACAAGAGACCCAGTACTTC.

This clonotype was seen a few times. The J gene is TRBJ2-3, the V gene TRBV6-2 or TRBV6-3; D perhaps matches TRBD1 (5 bases). Germline lookup yields CDR1 MNHEY and CDR2 SVGEGT. The CDR3 covers 19 residues. Trimming took 4 bases from V and 0 from J, leaving 23 bases between them. CDR3: CASSSYRQTLISSTDTQYF. As DNA, the CDR3 is TGTGCCAGCAGTTCCTACAGACAGACTCTCATTTCTAGCACAGATACGCAGTATTTT.

The chain employs TRBV30 and TRBJ2-3, with 8 bases lining up with TRBD2. J lost 0 bases, V lost 0 bases, and 14 bases had no gene match. This CDR3 has 19 amino acids. Germline V lookup: CDR1 GTSNPN, CDR2 SVGIG (reference sequence). The DNA of the CDR3 is TGTGCCTGGAGTGTACCGATAGCGGGACCCCATACTAGCACAGATACGCAGTATTTT. As protein: CAWSVPIAGPHTSTDTQYF.

The chain has TRBV5-1 and TRBJ2-7; TRBD2 agrees at 7 bases. The germline V gene encodes CDR1 SGHRS and CDR2 YFSETQ. V trimming: 5 bases; J trimming: 1 base; junction bases outside the gene matches: 9. This CDR3 has 15 amino acids. The DNA for the CDR3 is TGCGCCAGCAGGCATGGGCGGGAGTGGTCCTACGAGCAGTACTTC. Residues: CASRHGREWSYEQYF.

This clonotype showed up many times. The chain links TRBV7-9 to TRBJ2-7; 9 bases line up with TRBD2. The CDR3 extends over 14 amino acids. Germline V gene sequence: CDR1 SEHNR, CDR2 FQNEAQ (reference sequence). Losses at the gene ends were 6 bases for V and 7 bases for J; bases not matched to a gene: 10. CDR3: CASRRAGGPEEQYF. CDR3 DNA sequence: TGTGCCAGCAGACGGGCGGGAGGGCCTGAAGAGCAGTACTTC.

The table lists this clonotype with many counts. This rearrangement joins TRBV18 to TRBJ2-3, with D hard to call. V lost 1 base to trimming and J lost 1 base, with 6 bases between them. The length of the CDR3 is 14 residues. Germline V lookup: CDR1 KGHSH, CDR2 LQKENI. The CDR3 DNA is TGTGCCAGCTCACCACGTCCAGGCACAGATACGCAGTATTTT. Amino acid sequence: CASSPRPGTDTQYF.

The chain employs TRBV5-1 and TRBJ2-1; D is perhaps TRBD2 (6 bases). The CDR3 totals 15 residues. Trimming took 4 bases from V and 4 from J, leaving 15 bases between them. Per germline, CDR1 SGHRS and CDR2 YFSETQ. The CDR3 loop is CASSRRDWEYNEQFF. Written as DNA, the CDR3 is TGCGCCAGCAGCCGCCGGGACTGGGAATACAATGAGCAGTTCTTC.

In this sample, this clonotype turned up many times. The rearrangement links TRBV10-3 to TRBJ2-7, with D unclear. In germline, CDR1 is ENHRY, CDR2 SYGVKD. The CDR3 length is 14 residues. V was trimmed by 5 bases and J by 0 bases, leaving 11 bases between them. The CDR3 DNA reads TGTGCCATCAGTCTTTCCGCGAGCTCCTACGAGCAGTACTTC. Its protein product is CAISLSASSYEQYF.

This clonotype has ten or more counts. The chain uses TRBV4-1 and TRBJ2-5; D is unresolved. CDR1 and CDR2 (germline): MGHRA, YSYEKL. The germline V and J ends were trimmed by 6 bases and 4 bases, with 9 bases remaining between them. The CDR3 is 12 amino acids. The CDR3, as DNA: TGCGCCAGCAGTCCAAAGTTAGAGACCCAGTACTTC. Protein sequence: CASSPKLETQYF.

This clonotype has a count of ten or more. This rearrangement joins TRBV2 to TRBJ1-3; D gene unclear. V was clipped by 4 bases and J by 4 bases, with 11 bases between them. This CDR3 contains 14 residues. Germline V gene sequence: CDR1 SNHLY, CDR2 FYNNEI. The CDR3 DNA reads TGTGCCAGCAGTGGAGAGCGCTACGGAAACACCATATATTTT. Translation: CASSGERYGNTIYF.

This clonotype was observed many times. The chain combines TRBV19 with TRBJ2-1; 7 nucleotides line up with TRBD2. Germline CDR1 and CDR2: LNHDA and SQIVND (reference sequence). V dropped 4 bases and J dropped 6; count of bases not matched to a gene: 9. This CDR3 is built from 15 residues. CDR3 sequence reads: CASSKVGGPSNEQFF. The CDR3 DNA sequence: TGTGCCAGTAGTAAAGTGGGAGGGCCGTCCAATGAGCAGTTCTTC.

This clonotype has just a few counts. This chain connects TRBV12-3 or TRBV12-4 to TRBJ1-2; 12 positions match TRBD1. There are 15 residues in the CDR3. After removal of 5 bases from V and 7 bases from J, the junction contained 8 bases not matched to a gene. In DNA form, the CDR3 reads TGTGCCAGCAGTACCACCGGGACAGGGGGCAGTGGCTACACCTTC. Translation gives CASSTTGTGGSGYTF.

In its sample, this clonotype was seen many times. Here the CDR3 DNA reads TGTGCCAGCAGCTTAGCAGGTGTCGTCGGGAGCTTCTCGTACGAGCAGTACTTC. Protein: CASSLAGVVGSFSYEQYF. V and J are TRBV7-9 and TRBJ2-7, with a tentative D call TRBD2 (6 bases). The V and J ends lost 0 bases and 4 bases respectively, with 22 bases between them. Germline CDR1 SEHNR, CDR2 FQNEAQ (reference sequence). The length of the CDR3 is 18 residues. The variable domain in full, with the rest retrieved from reference TRBV7-9 and TRBJ2-7, is DTGVSQNPRHKITKRGQNVTFRCDPISEHNRLYWYRQTLGQGPEFLTYFQNEAQLEKSRLLSDRFSAERPKGSFSTLEIQRTEQGDSAMYLCASSLAGVVGSFSYEQYFGPGTRLTVT.

This clonotype was counted a few times. The chain combines TRBV7-3 with TRBJ1-1; D is possibly TRBD1 (6 bases). Germline V gives CDR1 SGHTA, CDR2 FQGTGA. The ends were cut back, 11 bases at V and 0 bases at J, with 16 bases in the middle. The CDR3 loop spans 14 amino acids. This CDR3 is CASSRGGLNTEAFF. The CDR3 nucleotides read TGTGCCTCCTCGAGAGGGGGTTTGAACACTGAAGCTTTCTTT.

This clonotype was observed at least ten times. This sequence joins TRBV6-1 and TRBJ2-5; TRBD1 matches at 7 bases. Trimming at V came to 7 bases and at J to 3 bases, leaving 11 bases not matched to a gene. This CDR3 region has 15 residues. The germline CDR1 and CDR2 sequences are MNHNS and SASEGT. The CDR3 nucleotides are TGTGCCAGCAAGGGGGCGGGCGCCGGGGAAGAGACCCAGTACTTC. It encodes CASKGAGAGEETQYF.

The chain carries TRBV5-6 and TRBJ1-5, with 9 bases fitting TRBD1. The V segment lost 2 bases and the J segment 5 bases; nucleotides outside the gene matches: 5. The CDR3 runs to 15 residues. Germline lookup yields CDR1 SGHDT and CDR2 YYEEEE. The CDR3 DNA is TGTGCCAGCAGCTTAACAGGGGGCGCGGATCAGCCCCAGCATTTT. It is translated as CASSLTGGADQPQHF. The variable domain in full, completed from reference TRBV5-6 and TRBJ1-5, reads DAGVTQSPTHLIKTRGQQVTLRCSPKSGHDTVSWYQQALGQGPQFIFQYYEEEERQRGNFPDRFSGHQFPNYSSELNVNALLLGDSALYLCASSLTGGADQPQHFGDGTRLSIL.

Comments on this clonotype: A much larger clone lies one base from this, so it may be a read error. The missing conserved phenylalanine or tryptophan at the end of this CDR3 makes a read error likely. The chain joins TRBV12-3 or TRBV12-4 to TRBJ1-1; D gene unclear. The length of the CDR3 is 13 residues. Trimming cost V 0 bases and J 4 bases, with 6 bases left between them. CDR3 DNA: TGTGCCAGCAGTTTAGCGATCGGCACTGAAGCTTTCCTT. This sequence encodes CASSLAIGTEAFL.

This clonotype was counted at least ten times. This sequence joins TRBV20-1 and TRBJ1-5; D is unclear. Trimming cost V 4 bases and J 0 bases, with 19 bases left between them. Germline V gene data show CDR1 as DFQATT and CDR2 as SNEGSKA (reference sequence). This CDR3 has 17 amino acids. CDR3 residues: CSATIGGNRLSNQPQHF. The CDR3 coding sequence is TGCAGTGCTACCATCGGAGGGAATAGACTTAGCAATCAGCCCCAGCATTTT.

This clonotype was seen more than once but under ten times. The gene calls are TRBV19 and TRBJ1-5; D call uncertain. This CDR3 spans 14 amino acids. V dropped 7 bases and J dropped 3 bases, with 13 bases sitting between them. Germline V lookup: CDR1 LNHDA, CDR2 SQIVND (reference sequence). CDR3 sequence (DNA): TGTGCCAGTACCCGAGGTGGTTTCAATCAGCCCCAGCATTTT. It specifies CASTRGGFNQPQHF.

The gene calls are TRBV5-1 and TRBJ1-6; D unclear. CDR1 SGHRS and CDR2 YFSETQ come from the germline V gene. V was pared by 3 bases and J by 9 bases, with 19 bases between. The CDR3 totals 16 residues. The CDR3 region has the DNA TGCGCCAGCAGCTCAGATGGTCCCCGCTCAGGTTCACCCCTCCACTTT. Its protein product is CASSSDGPRSGSPLHF.

J is TRBJ2-2 and V is TRBV13; maybe TRBD1 (6 bases). The CDR3 has 18 residues. Germline values: CDR1 PRHDT, CDR2 FYEKMQ (reference sequence). With 5 bases removed from V and 0 bases from J, the gap between germline ends came to 19 bases. The DNA for the CDR3 is TGTGCCAGCAGCCCTCCGCCAGGGGTCTCAACGAACACCGGGGAGCTGTTTTTT. Its translation is CASSPPPGVSTNTGELFF. Combining the CDR3 with reference TRBV13 and TRBJ2-2 gives the whole variable domain AAGVIQSPRHLIKEKRETATLKCYPIPRHDTVYWYQQGPGQDPQFLISFYEKMQSDKGSIPDRFSAQQFSDYHSELNMSSLELGDSALYFCASSPPPGVSTNTGELFFGEGSRLTVL.

This clonotype was counted only a few times. The chain combines TRBV7-3 with TRBJ2-3; 12 bases line up with TRBD2. Looked up from germline, CDR1 is SGHTA and CDR2 is FQGTGA. The CDR3 extends over 18 amino acids. V lost 5 bases to trimming and J lost 1 base; unmatched junction nucleotides: 10. CDR3 DNA: TGTGCCAGCAGCCCCGGACTAGCGGGGAGCATCGGCACAGATACGCAGTATTTT. Amino acid sequence: CASSPGLAGSIGTDTQYF.